What follows describes a single T cell receptor (beta chain). The data are from a study of control samples from healthy donors and cancer patients. V gave up 4 bases and J gave up 1 base; unmatched junction bases: 4. This CDR3 region has 14 residues. The germline V gene encodes CDR1 SGHNT and CDR2 YYREEE (reference sequence). Generated by immunoSEQ multiplex PCR, the TCRdb table keeps only in-frame clones and is missing some. Of 150,000 to 200,000 clones listed, approximately 94% are singletons. The clonotype originates from a man under 40 in good health. The sequencing input was blood. The rearrangement links TRBV5-4 to TRBJ2-5; TRBD1 matches 7 bases. The CDR3 region is CASSRGQAQETQYF. CDR3 sequence (DNA): TGTGCCAGCAGCAGAGGACAGGCCCAAGAGACCCAGTACTTC.